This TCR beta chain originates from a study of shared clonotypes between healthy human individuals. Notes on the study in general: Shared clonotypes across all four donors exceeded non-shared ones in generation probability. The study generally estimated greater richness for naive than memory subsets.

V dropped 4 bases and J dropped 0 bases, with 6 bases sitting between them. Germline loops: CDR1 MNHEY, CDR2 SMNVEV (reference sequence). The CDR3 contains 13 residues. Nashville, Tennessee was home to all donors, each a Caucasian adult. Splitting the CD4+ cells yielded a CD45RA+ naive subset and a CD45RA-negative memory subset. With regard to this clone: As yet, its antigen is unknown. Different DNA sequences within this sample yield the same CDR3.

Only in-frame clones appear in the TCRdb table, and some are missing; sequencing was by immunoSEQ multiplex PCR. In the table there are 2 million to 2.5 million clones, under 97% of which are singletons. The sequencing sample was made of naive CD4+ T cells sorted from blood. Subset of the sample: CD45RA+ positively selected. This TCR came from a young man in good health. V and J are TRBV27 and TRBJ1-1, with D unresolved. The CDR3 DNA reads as TGTGCCAGCAGTTGGAGGTTGAACACTGAAGCTTTCTTT. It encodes CASSWRLNTEAFF.